Presented here are 26 T cell receptor beta chains from one specimen sequenced in a study of T cell responses to AZD1222 COVID-19 vaccine. This table comes from immunoSEQ multiplex PCR, and its TCRdb copy is limited to in-frame clones, with some not included. The table lists about 68,000 clones, about 80% of them singletons. Material: peripheral blood, obtained on day 0 of AZD1222 vaccination. Receptors were obtained from an adult in good health.

V is TRBV5-4 and J is TRBJ1-2, with unresolved D. Trimming removed 0 bases at V and 6 bases at J, with 15 bases between. Germline values: CDR1 SGHNT, CDR2 YYREEE (reference sequence). The CDR3 extends over 15 amino acids. This chain's CDR3 is CASSLGPVIGNGYTF. The DNA of the CDR3 is TGTGCCAGCAGCTTGGGCCCCGTAATAGGGAATGGCTACACCTTC. The full variable domain, its missing parts supplied by reference TRBV5-4 and TRBJ1-2, is ETGVTQSPTHLIKTRGQQVTLRCSSQSGHNTVSWYQQALGQGPQFIFQYYREEENGRGNFPPRFSGLQFPNYSSELNVNALELDDSALYLCASSLGPVIGNGYTFGSGTRLTVV.

The chain uses TRBV3-1 (or the pseudogene TRBV3-2) and TRBJ1-1; D is undetermined. Germline V gene sequence: CDR1 LGHDT, CDR2 YNNKEL (reference sequence). Trimming cost V 0 bases and J 5 bases, with 10 bases left between them. This CDR3 is 14 amino acids long. CDR3 in amino acids: CASSQERIGTEAFF. CDR3 coding DNA: TGTGCCAGCAGCCAAGAGAGGATTGGGACTGAAGCTTTCTTT.

The chain has TRBV11-2 and TRBJ2-1, with a possible D match to TRBD2 (6 bases). V was cut by 1 base and J by 10 bases, with 11 bases left in between. CDR1 and CDR2 from the germline V gene are SGHAT and FQNNGV. The CDR3 sequence is 13 residues long. The CDR3 sequence is CASSLVAVGEQFF. The CDR3 region has the DNA TGTGCCAGCAGCTTAGTAGCGGTTGGGGAGCAGTTCTTC.

The gene calls are TRBV19 and TRBJ2-1; a possible D gene is TRBD2 (5 bases). V dropped 1 base and J dropped 3 bases, with 13 bases sitting between them. The CDR3 runs 16 residues. The germline CDR1 and CDR2 sequences are LNHDA and SQIVND (reference sequence). The CDR3 DNA is TGTGCCAGTAGTATAGCTCGGGGTTTCGGCTACAATGAGCAGTTCTTC. This encodes CASSIARGFGYNEQFF.

V usage is TRBV7-3 and J usage is TRBJ1-1; weak D call: TRBD1 (5 bases). V was clipped by 3 bases and J by 3 bases, with 8 bases between them. Germline CDR1 reads SGHTA; CDR2 reads FQGTGA. The CDR3 length is 13 residues. The CDR3 DNA reads TGTGCCAGCAGCTTCAGGGCGGACACTGAAGCTTTCTTT. This codes for CASSFRADTEAFF.

The chain combines TRBV24-1 with TRBJ2-5; 10 bases are shared with TRBD1. This CDR3 has 14 residues. The V gene's germline CDR1 is KGHDR and CDR2 SFDVKD. The junction had 5 bases not matched to a gene; V was cut back by 7 bases and J by 4 bases. CDR3 loop: CATRETGGGETQYF. CDR3 coding DNA: TGTGCCACCAGGGAGACAGGGGGCGGAGAGACCCAGTACTTC.

The chain uses TRBV28 and TRBJ1-6; D is unresolved. The germline gives CDR1 MDHEN, CDR2 SYDVKM. The CDR3 spans 17 residues. Deletions cut 1 base from V and 4 bases from J, with 14 bases between. As DNA, the CDR3 is TGTGCCAGCAGTTTATTCCCAACGGCGGGTTATAATTCACCCCTCCACTTT. It specifies CASSLFPTAGYNSPLHF.

The chain links TRBV19 to TRBJ1-2; D may be TRBD1 (5 bases). From germline, CDR1 is LNHDA and CDR2 SQIVND (reference sequence). The CDR3 consists of 13 residues. V lost 7 bases and J 4 bases, leaving 13 bases between the germline ends. The CDR3, as DNA: TGTGCCAGTAACATGGGGGGGACCTATGGCTACACCTTC. This encodes CASNMGGTYGYTF.

The chain couples TRBV10-3 to TRBJ2-7; no firm D call. The length of the CDR3 is 12 residues. The germline V gene has CDR1 ENHRY and CDR2 SYGVKD. The V end lost 1 base, the J end lost 1 base, and 2 bases lay between the germline ends. The CDR3 nucleotides read TGTGCCATCAGTGAGTTATCCTACGAGCAGTACTTC. Translated, it gives CAISELSYEQYF.

V usage is TRBV30 and J usage is TRBJ1-2, with D hard to call. This CDR3 contains 12 residues. Germline CDR1 is GTSNPN and CDR2 is SVGIG (reference sequence). Trimming stripped 8 bases from V and 5 bases from J, with 15 bases between. The CDR3 DNA reads TGTGCCGCGTCACTCGGGTCTTATGGCTACACCTTC. Translating it yields CAASLGSYGYTF.

The chain joins TRBV19 to TRBJ2-5; tentatively, D is TRBD1 (6 bases). Germline V CDR1 and CDR2: LNHDA, SQIVND (reference sequence). The V end was cut by 9 bases, the J end by 4 bases, with 12 bases between. CDR3 length equals 12 residues. Written as DNA, the CDR3 is TGTGCCAGCCGACAGGTGGGAGAGACCCAGTACTTC. Translated: CASRQVGETQYF.

The V gene is TRBV19, the J gene TRBJ1-6, with 10 nucleotides matching TRBD1. V shed 5 bases and J 9 bases; nucleotides not matched to a gene: 7. The CDR3 contains 15 residues. CDR1 and CDR2 from the germline V gene are LNHDA and SQIVND (reference sequence). Here the CDR3 DNA reads TGTGCCAGTAGTCCGCGACAGGGGGCTGTTTCACCCCTCCACTTT. Translating gives CASSPRQGAVSPLHF.

The CDR3 sequence: CASSLIGDEQFF. CDR3 bases: TGTGCCAGCAGTTTGATTGGGGATGAGCAGTTCTTC. V usage is TRBV27 and J usage is TRBJ2-1, with D unclear. The CDR3 runs 12 residues. Germline V gives CDR1 MNHEY, CDR2 SMNVEV (reference sequence). V was trimmed by 3 bases and J by 8 bases, leaving 8 bases between them.

This clone occurred once. The V and J genes are TRBV28 and TRBJ1-1, with D perhaps TRBD1 (6 bases). This CDR3 has 18 residues. V was cut by 5 bases and J by 0 bases, with 22 bases left in between. In germline, CDR1 is MDHEN, CDR2 SYDVKM. CDR3 amino acids: CASSLGISGQIMNTEAFF. The CDR3 DNA reads TGTGCCAGCAGTCTGGGAATCTCCGGACAGATCATGAACACTGAAGCTTTCTTT. The full variable domain, rest sourced from reference TRBV28 and TRBJ1-1, is DVKVTQSSRYLVKRTGEKVFLECVQDMDHENMFWYRQDPGLGLRLIYFSYDVKMKEKGDIPEGYSVSREKKERFSLILESASTNQTSMYLCASSLGISGQIMNTEAFFGQGTRLTVV.

The V and J genes are TRBV4-3 and TRBJ2-6; possibly TRBD2 for D (6 bases). CDR1 and CDR2 (germline): LGHNA, YSLEER. CDR3 size: 16 residues. Trimming pared 3 bases from V and 2 bases from J, leaving 11 bases between. As DNA, the CDR3 is TGCGCCAGCAGCCAGGCAGGAGGGACTGGGGCCAACGTCCTGACTTTC. It specifies CASSQAGGTGANVLTF.

The chain has TRBV3-1 (or the pseudogene TRBV3-2) and TRBJ1-4; TRBD1 matches 7 bases. With 6 bases clipped from V and 0 bases from J, the junction kept 7 bases outside the gene matches. The germline gives CDR1 LGHDT, CDR2 YNNKEL (reference sequence). The length of the CDR3 is 16 residues. CDR3 in DNA: TGTGCCAGCAGTCAGGGACAGACAGCAACTAATGAAAAACTGTTTTTT. This codes for CASSQGQTATNEKLFF.

V usage is TRBV2 and J usage is TRBJ2-2; 7 positions agree with TRBD1. CDR3 length: 14 amino acids. CDR1 and CDR2 from the germline V gene are SNHLY and FYNNEI. Unmatched junction bases numbered 9, after V lost 8 bases and J lost 6 bases. The CDR3: CASHRDRGSGELFF. CDR3 sequence (DNA): TGTGCCAGCCACCGGGACAGAGGCTCCGGGGAGCTGTTTTTT.

The V gene is TRBV5-4, the J gene TRBJ2-3, with TRBD2 matching 11 bases. In germline, CDR1 is SGHNT, CDR2 YYREEE (reference sequence). The junction had 11 bases not matched to a gene; V was cut back by 4 bases and J by 7 bases. The CDR3 is made up of 16 amino acids. The CDR3 nucleotides are TGTGCCAGCAGCACTAGCGGGGGAGCCATGAAGTATACGCAGTATTTT. This encodes CASSTSGGAMKYTQYF.

The V gene is TRBV5-5, the J gene TRBJ1-2; D call uncertain. The ends were cut back, 5 bases at V and 2 bases at J, with 7 bases in the middle. From germline, CDR1 is SGHKS and CDR2 YYEKEE (reference sequence). There are 12 residues in the CDR3. The CDR3 nucleotides are TGTGCCAGCAGGTCGGGAAACTATGGCTACACCTTC. This encodes CASRSGNYGYTF.

This chain links TRBV5-1 with TRBJ2-5; D is possibly TRBD1 or TRBD2 (5 bases each). Germline V gene data show CDR1 as SGHRS and CDR2 as YFSETQ. V gave up 0 bases and J gave up 5 bases, with 14 bases separating them. There are 15 residues in the CDR3. The CDR3 nucleotides are TGCGCCAGCAGCTTGGCCCCGGGACCTGGGGAGACCCAGTACTTC. Protein: CASSLAPGPGETQYF.

V and J are TRBV13 and TRBJ2-1; D possibly corresponds to TRBD2 (7 bases). CDR1 PRHDT and CDR2 FYEKMQ come from the germline V gene (reference sequence). The CDR3 runs to 16 residues. The V end was cut by 5 bases, the J end by 3 bases, with 17 bases between. Here the CDR3 reads CASSPRGRGYYNEQFF. The CDR3 bases are TGTGCCAGCAGCCCCCGGGGGCGGGGGTACTACAATGAGCAGTTCTTC.

CDR3 protein: CATSSPRSSYEQYF. The CDR3 bases are TGTGCCACCTCTAGTCCCCGAAGCTCCTACGAGCAGTACTTC. The V gene is TRBV10-3, the J gene TRBJ2-7; D gene ambiguous. The CDR3 covers 14 residues. Germline values: CDR1 ENHRY, CDR2 SYGVKD. V was trimmed by 10 bases and J by 0 bases, leaving 16 bases between them.

The chain has TRBV24-1 and TRBJ2-1, with TRBD2 matching over 9 bases. The J segment lost 6 bases and the V segment lost 3 bases, leaving 8 bases of the junction unmatched. This CDR3 spans 16 amino acids. CDR1 and CDR2 from the germline V gene are KGHDR and SFDVKD. CDR3 in amino acids: CATSDAGTSNFNEQFF. The CDR3 bases are TGTGCCACCAGTGATGCCGGGACTAGCAATTTCAATGAGCAGTTCTTC.

This clone was counted a single time. The chain combines TRBV18 with TRBJ1-1; 7 nucleotides line up with TRBD1. Per the germline V gene, CDR1 is KGHSH and CDR2 is LQKENI. The CDR3 contains 13 residues. With V trimmed by 8 bases and J by 5 bases, 8 bases remained unmatched. In nucleotides, the CDR3 is TGTGCCAGCCGGACAGGTCAAGAGACTGAAGCTTTCTTT. This translates into CASRTGQETEAFF.

V usage is TRBV2 and J usage is TRBJ1-1; D ambiguous. This CDR3 has 12 amino acids. V was trimmed by 7 bases and J by 1 base, leaving 7 bases between them. Germline values: CDR1 SNHLY, CDR2 FYNNEI. The CDR3: CASTRENTEAFF. The DNA for the CDR3 is TGTGCCAGCACGAGAGAGAACACTGAAGCTTTCTTT.

This chain connects TRBV2 to TRBJ2-1; 11 nucleotides align to TRBD2. Germline CDR1 SNHLY, CDR2 FYNNEI. This CDR3 has 15 residues. J was trimmed by 6 bases and V by 2 bases; bases with no gene match: 3. CDR3 region: CASSEFSGGANEQFF. In DNA form, the CDR3 reads TGTGCCAGCAGTGAATTTAGCGGGGGGGCCAATGAGCAGTTCTTC.